A single sample is the source of the 18 T cell receptor beta chains below, sequenced in a study of siplizumab effects on memory and regulatory T cells. Some clones are missing from TCRdb's copy, which holds only in-frame ones; the method was immunoSEQ multiplex PCR. This sample yields more than 85,000 clones, of which around 94% are seen a single time; approximately 0.61% belongs to the top ten. Sequencing was performed on Tregs sorted from blood. These receptors all stem from a human donor in good health.

The chain couples TRBV29-1 to TRBJ1-1; D may be TRBD1 (5 bases). Per the germline V gene, CDR1 is SQVTM and CDR2 is ANQGSEA. The V gene lost 1 base and the J gene lost 8 bases, with 17 bases spanning the gap. The CDR3 consists of 14 residues. The CDR3 sequence is CSVEVGSIRDEAFF. CDR3 bases: TGCAGCGTTGAAGTCGGGTCTATCAGGGACGAAGCTTTCTTT.

The chain is built from TRBV7-2 and TRBJ2-2; TRBD2 matches 12 bases. Germline trimming cut 6 bases from V and 4 bases from J; bases unmatched to any gene: 15. The CDR3 is 19 amino acids. In germline, CDR1 is SGHTA, CDR2 FQGNSA. The CDR3 nucleotides are TGTGCCAGCAGATTAACCCGGACTAGCGGGATCCCCCTCACCGGGGAGCTGTTTTTT. It encodes CASRLTRTSGIPLTGELFF.

V and J are TRBV7-3 and TRBJ1-1; maybe TRBD1 (5 bases). The CDR3 is 13 residues long. The V end was cut by 1 base, the J end by 9 bases, with 12 bases between. The germline gives CDR1 SGHTA, CDR2 FQGTGA. CDR3 nucleotide sequence: TGTGCCAGCAGCTTAAAAGTCAGGGACCAAGCTTTCTTT. Protein: CASSLKVRDQAFF.

The gene calls are TRBV5-1 and TRBJ2-7, with D possibly being TRBD1 or TRBD2 (5 bases each). The length of the CDR3 is 17 residues. Germline CDR1 and CDR2: SGHRS and YFSETQ. V dropped 2 bases and J dropped 7 bases, with 25 bases sitting between them. CDR3: CASSLEVGPSGVGEQYF. As DNA, the CDR3 is TGCGCCAGCAGCTTAGAGGTGGGGCCCAGCGGAGTTGGGGAGCAGTACTTC.

The chain uses TRBV20-1 and TRBJ2-2, with D hard to call. This CDR3 has 11 amino acids. Germline V gene lookup returns CDR1 DFQATT and CDR2 SNEGSKA (reference sequence). Trimming stripped 4 bases from V and 6 bases from J, with 6 bases between. Written as DNA, the CDR3 is TGCAGTGCTACCTATTCCGGGGAGCTGTTTTTT. It codes for CSATYSGELFF.

This rearrangement joins TRBV5-6 to TRBJ2-5; TRBD2 aligns across 7 bases. The CDR3 is made up of 17 amino acids. J was trimmed by 7 bases and V by 3 bases; bases with no gene match: 18. CDR1 is SGHDT and CDR2 is YYEEEE in the germline V gene. CDR3 loop: CASSSTTLRLGGWTQYF. CDR3 DNA sequence: TGTGCCAGCAGCTCCACTACTCTAAGACTGGGAGGGTGGACCCAGTACTTC.

The chain is built from TRBV5-1 and TRBJ2-1; D possibly corresponds to TRBD2 (5 bases). The CDR3 has 15 amino acids. V shed 4 bases and J shed 5 bases, with 16 bases lying between them. Germline V gene data show CDR1 as SGHRS and CDR2 as YFSETQ. DNA of the CDR3: TGCGCCAGCAGCCCTCAACTAGGCCGCAACAATGAGCAGTTCTTC. It codes for CASSPQLGRNNEQFF.

This chain connects TRBV28 to TRBJ2-7; no definite D call. CDR1 MDHEN and CDR2 SYDVKM come from the germline V gene. The CDR3 length is 17 residues. The germline V and J ends were trimmed by 1 base and 0 bases, with 16 bases remaining between them. The CDR3 reads CASSLLPHISSSYEQYF. CDR3 nucleotides: TGTGCCAGCAGTTTATTACCTCACATTTCAAGCTCCTACGAGCAGTACTTC.

V usage is TRBV2 and J usage is TRBJ1-2; no clear D gene. The CDR3 runs to 12 residues. Trimming took off 7 bases at V and 5 bases at J, with 11 bases between the two ends. CDR1 and CDR2 from the germline V gene are SNHLY and FYNNEI. CDR3 nucleotide sequence: TGTGCCAGCACCGAACGTAGTTATGGCTACACCTTC. Residues: CASTERSYGYTF. Full variable domain (rest looked up from reference TRBV2 and TRBJ1-2): EPEVTQTPSHQVTQMGQEVILRCVPISNHLYFYWYRQILGQKVEFLVSFYNNEISEKSEIFDDQFSVERPDGSNFTLKIRSTKLEDSAMYFCASTERSYGYTFGSGTRLTVV.

The genes are TRBV6-5 and TRBJ1-5; D possibly corresponds to TRBD1 (5 bases). Germline CDR1 and CDR2: MNHEY and SVGAGI. Deletions cut 8 bases from V and 7 bases from J, with 12 bases between. This CDR3 is built from 12 residues. CDR3 nucleotides: TGTGCCAGCCGGGACCCAAGGCAGCCCCAGCATTTT. Amino acids: CASRDPRQPQHF.

The chain uses TRBV30 and TRBJ1-5, with a possible D match to TRBD1 (6 bases). The CDR3 spans 15 residues. Trimming took 1 base from V and 2 from J, leaving 12 bases between them. Germline V CDR1 and CDR2: GTSNPN, SVGIG (reference sequence). The CDR3 DNA reads TGTGCCTGGAGTGGAACAGGGCTGGGCAATCAGCCCCAGCATTTT. Protein: CAWSGTGLGNQPQHF.

Concerning this clone: Other DNA sequences in the sample encode the same CDR3. The J gene is TRBJ2-7, the V gene TRBV5-1; no firm D call. V was clipped by 5 bases and J by 0 bases, with 6 bases between them. The CDR3 runs 12 residues. From germline, CDR1 is SGHRS and CDR2 YFSETQ. The CDR3 sequence is CASRTSSYEQYF. The DNA for the CDR3 is TGCGCCAGCAGAACCAGCTCCTACGAGCAGTACTTC.

The rearrangement uses TRBV10-2 and TRBJ1-1; maybe TRBD1 (6 bases). The CDR3 totals 13 residues. The V and J ends lost 7 bases and 4 bases respectively, with 13 bases between them. CDR1 and CDR2 (germline): WSHSY, SAAADI. CDR3 sequence: CASTRGGATEAFF. As DNA, the CDR3 is TGCGCCAGCACAAGGGGGGGGGCCACTGAAGCTTTCTTT.

This chain joins TRBV6-5 and TRBJ1-1; 9 bases are shared with TRBD1. The J segment lost 1 base and the V segment lost 6 bases, leaving 0 bases of the junction unmatched. The CDR3 runs to 13 residues. Germline CDR1 reads MNHEY; CDR2 reads SVGAGI. The DNA for the CDR3 is TGTGCCAGCAGACAGGGGGCGAACACTGAAGCTTTCTTT. It encodes CASRQGANTEAFF.

J is TRBJ2-7 and V is TRBV30, with 11 bases matching TRBD2. Germline loops: CDR1 GTSNPN, CDR2 SVGIG (reference sequence). Trimming removed 0 bases from V and 2 bases from J; junction bases left unmatched: 9. The CDR3 runs to 17 residues. CDR3: CAWSVRGTSGKPYEQYF. The CDR3 DNA reads TGTGCCTGGAGTGTACGGGGGACTAGCGGAAAACCCTACGAGCAGTACTTC.

The J gene is TRBJ1-1, the V gene TRBV4-1; D possibly corresponds to TRBD1 (5 bases). Germline values: CDR1 MGHRA, CDR2 YSYEKL. The V end lost 5 bases, the J end lost 6 bases, and 16 bases lay between the germline ends. CDR3 length: 14 residues. Here the CDR3 reads CASSTLSRGAEAFF. The CDR3 DNA reads as TGCGCCAGCAGCACCCTCTCCCGGGGGGCTGAAGCTTTCTTT.

This rearrangement joins TRBV2 to TRBJ2-3; no definite D call. This CDR3 is 14 amino acids long. Trimming pared 4 bases from V and 3 bases from J, leaving 11 bases between. Germline V gives CDR1 SNHLY, CDR2 FYNNEI. The CDR3 region is CASSVGPSTDTQYF. Here the CDR3 DNA reads TGTGCCAGCAGTGTAGGACCTTCTACAGATACGCAGTATTTT.

The chain is built from TRBV7-9 and TRBJ2-3; perhaps D is TRBD1 or TRBD2 (5 bases each). With 0 bases removed from V and 6 bases from J, the gap between germline ends came to 19 bases. The germline V gene encodes CDR1 SEHNR and CDR2 FQNEAQ (reference sequence). The CDR3 is 17 amino acids. The CDR3 nucleotides read TGTGCCAGCAGCTTAGCCCCCTCGGGACGGAAACGGGATACGCAGTATTTT. Translation gives CASSLAPSGRKRDTQYF.